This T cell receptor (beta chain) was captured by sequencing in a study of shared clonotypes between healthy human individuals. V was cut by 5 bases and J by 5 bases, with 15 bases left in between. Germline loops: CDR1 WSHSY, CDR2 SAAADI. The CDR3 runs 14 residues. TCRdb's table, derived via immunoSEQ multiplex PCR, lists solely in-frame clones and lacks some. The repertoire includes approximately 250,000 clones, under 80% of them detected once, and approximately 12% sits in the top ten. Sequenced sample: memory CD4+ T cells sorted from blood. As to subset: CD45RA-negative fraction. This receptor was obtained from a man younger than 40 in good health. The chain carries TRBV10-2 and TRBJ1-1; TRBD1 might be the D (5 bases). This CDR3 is CASSLLRDGTEAFF. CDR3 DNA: TGCGCCAGCAGTCTCCTTCGGGACGGAACTGAAGCTTTCTTT.